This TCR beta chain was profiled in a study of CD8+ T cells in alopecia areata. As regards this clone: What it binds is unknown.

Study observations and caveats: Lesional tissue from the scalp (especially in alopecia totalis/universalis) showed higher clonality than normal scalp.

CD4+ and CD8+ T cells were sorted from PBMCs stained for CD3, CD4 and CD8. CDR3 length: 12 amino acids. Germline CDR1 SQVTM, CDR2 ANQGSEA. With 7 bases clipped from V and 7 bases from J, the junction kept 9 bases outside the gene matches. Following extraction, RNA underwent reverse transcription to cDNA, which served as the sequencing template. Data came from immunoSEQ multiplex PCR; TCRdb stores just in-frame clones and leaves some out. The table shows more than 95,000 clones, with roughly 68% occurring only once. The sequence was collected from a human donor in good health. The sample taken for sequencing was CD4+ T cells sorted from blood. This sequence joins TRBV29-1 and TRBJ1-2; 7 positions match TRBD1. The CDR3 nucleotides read TGCAGCGCCGAGGAGGGGGCGGGTGGCTACACCTTC. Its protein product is CSAEEGAGGYTF. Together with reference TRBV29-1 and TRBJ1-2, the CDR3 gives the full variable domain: SAVISQKPSRDICQRGTSLTIQCQVDSQVTMMFWYRQQPGQSLTLIATANQGSEATYESGFVIDKFPISRPNLTFSTLTVSNMSPEDSSIYLCSAEEGAGGYTFGSGTRLTVV.